The clone carrying this TCR beta chain has only a few counts. The antigen remains unidentified. In the PCR, 60 Vbeta and 13 Jbeta primers were used. TCRdb keeps only in-frame clones here, not all; method: immunoSEQ multiplex PCR. The sample consists of 110,000 to 150,000 clones, around 10% of them appearing once. The data are from a study of cytomegalovirus exposure and HLA in healthy donors. Study-wide points: Specificity of three CMV-associated chains for CMV antigens was verified in vitro. The likely origin of a cluster of highly shared sequence variants was a sequencing artifact.

Trimming at V came to 5 bases and at J to 4 bases, leaving 6 bases not matched to a gene. CDR1 is SEHNR, CDR2 FQNEAQ, per germline (reference sequence). The CDR3 is 14 amino acids. The V and J genes are TRBV7-9 and TRBJ2-3; 7 bases match TRBD1. The TCR sequence derives from a male donor in good health and CMV-seronegative. The sample comprised PBMCs. CDR3 sequence: CASSITGVADTQYF. As DNA, the CDR3 is TGTGCCAGCAGCATTACAGGGGTGGCAGATACGCAGTATTTT.